Below are 21 T cell receptor beta chains sequenced from a single sample in a study of shared clonotypes between healthy human individuals. The protocol was immunoSEQ multiplex PCR, while the TCRdb copy is restricted to in-frame clones and leaves out a portion. The sample lists around 750,000 clones, approximately 79% occurring once. Material for sequencing was memory CD4+ T cells sorted from blood. The subset denotes: CD45RA-negative fraction. The receptors derive from a woman aged 25 to 39 in good health.

This chain connects TRBV5-1 to TRBJ1-1; the match to TRBD1 covers 7 bases. This CDR3 comprises 15 residues. Germline V CDR1 and CDR2: SGHRS, YFSETQ. The junction had 7 bases not matched to a gene; V was cut back by 5 bases and J by 0 bases. The CDR3 loop is CASSTTGPMNTEAFF. As DNA, the CDR3 is TGCGCCAGCAGTACGACAGGGCCGATGAACACTGAAGCTTTCTTT. Full variable domain (rest looked up from reference TRBV5-1 and TRBJ1-1): KAGVTQTPRYLIKTRGQQVTLSCSPISGHRSVSWYQQTPGQGLQFLFEYFSETQRNKGNFPGRFSGRQFSNSRSEMNVSTLELGDSALYLCASSTTGPMNTEAFFGQGTRLTVV.

The chain links TRBV4-1 to TRBJ2-2, with 8 bases matching TRBD2. The V gene end was trimmed by 3 bases and the J gene end by 4 bases; junction bases not matched to a gene: 10. The CDR3 runs 17 residues. Germline CDR1 reads MGHRA; CDR2 reads YSYEKL. The CDR3, as DNA: TGCGCCAGCAGCCACCTGTCAGCGGGAGTGGTCACCGGGGAGCTGTTTTTT. This sequence encodes CASSHLSAGVVTGELFF.

The V and J genes are TRBV7-2 and TRBJ2-7, with 9 positions matching TRBD1. The ends lost 5 bases at V and 7 bases at J; junction bases unmatched: 15. The CDR3 length is 16 residues. In germline, CDR1 is SGHTA, CDR2 FQGNSA. The CDR3 reads CASSRKTTGGAGEQYF. In nucleotides, the CDR3 is TGTGCCAGCAGCCGTAAGACAACAGGGGGCGCGGGGGAGCAGTACTTC.

The chain uses TRBV10-3 and TRBJ2-2; 7 bases are a match to TRBD1. Germline-derived CDR1 and CDR2 are ENHRY and SYGVKD. V was pared by 11 bases and J by 4 bases, with 10 bases of the junction left unmatched. CDR3 length: 14 residues. The CDR3 region has the DNA TGTGCCTCGACCGGGACAGAGAGCACCGGGGAGCTGTTTTTT. Protein product: CASTGTESTGELFF.

This clone appeared a few times. This chain connects TRBV25-1 to TRBJ2-7; maybe TRBD1 (7 bases). Germline lookup yields CDR1 MGHDK and CDR2 SYGVNS. Trimming stripped 2 bases from V and 4 bases from J, with 15 bases between. The CDR3 consists of 15 residues. CDR3 bases: TGTGCCAGCAGTGAAGGATCGGCAGGGGGGTACGAGCAGTACTTC. Protein: CASSEGSAGGYEQYF.

This clone has more than one count but fewer than ten. The chain uses TRBV7-9 and TRBJ1-1, with D unclear. Trimming removed 4 bases at V and 3 bases at J, with 6 bases between. CDR1 is SEHNR and CDR2 is FQNEAQ in the germline V gene (reference sequence). The CDR3 spans 12 residues. This CDR3 is CASSSSDTEAFF. The DNA of the CDR3 is TGTGCCAGCAGCTCCTCCGACACTGAAGCTTTCTTT. The entire variable domain, with the rest obtained from reference TRBV7-9 and TRBJ1-1, is as follows: DTGVSQNPRHKITKRGQNVTFRCDPISEHNRLYWYRQTLGQGPEFLTYFQNEAQLEKSRLLSDRFSAERPKGSFSTLEIQRTEQGDSAMYLCASSSSDTEAFFGQGTRLTVV.

This chain connects TRBV6-6 to TRBJ2-5; TRBD1 matches at 11 bases. J gave up 0 bases and V 5 bases, and 5 bases lay outside the gene matches. CDR1 MNHNY and CDR2 SVGAGI come from the germline V gene (reference sequence). The CDR3 totals 16 residues. The CDR3 region has the DNA TGTGCCAGCAGTATTGGGACAGGGGGGTACCAAGAGACCCAGTACTTC. Its translation is CASSIGTGGYQETQYF.

Only a few counts were recorded for this clone. The rearrangement uses TRBV28 and TRBJ1-2, with a weak D call TRBD1 (6 bases). Germline values: CDR1 MDHEN, CDR2 SYDVKM. The CDR3 is 16 residues long. V gave up 5 bases and J gave up 0 bases, with 16 bases separating them. The CDR3 region has the DNA TGTGCCAGCAGTATCACAGGGACGGGAGCTAACTATGGCTACACCTTC. It specifies CASSITGTGANYGYTF.

V and J are TRBV20-1 and TRBJ1-2; the D is unclear. CDR1 DFQATT and CDR2 SNEGSKA come from the germline V gene (reference sequence). The CDR3 totals 11 residues. Between the trimmed V and J ends, which lost 0 bases and 10 bases, there was a span of 9 bases. The CDR3 loop is CSARDQGLYTF. CDR3 DNA: TGCAGTGCTAGAGATCAAGGACTCTACACCTTC.

In its sample, this clone was seen a few times. This chain links TRBV6-5 with TRBJ2-7; 7 bases are a match to TRBD1. The trim removed 4 bases at V and 0 bases at J, leaving 9 bases unmatched. Germline CDR1 is MNHEY and CDR2 is SVGAGI. This CDR3 contains 16 residues. CDR3 bases: TGTGCCAGCAGTTCCCCTCGACAGGGCGGCTCCTACGAGCAGTACTTC. The encoded protein is CASSSPRQGGSYEQYF.

This clone appeared a single time. The chain uses TRBV5-1 and TRBJ2-7, with unresolved D. There are 13 residues in the CDR3. Germline V gives CDR1 SGHRS, CDR2 YFSETQ. V shed 0 bases and J shed 6 bases, with 10 bases lying between them. The CDR3 DNA follows: TGCGCCAGCAGCTTGGTGGGCTGGAGCGAGCAGTACTTC. Amino acid sequence: CASSLVGWSEQYF.

V gene TRBV2 combines with J gene TRBJ2-3, with 15 bases fitting TRBD2. Looked up from germline, CDR1 is SNHLY and CDR2 is FYNNEI. The CDR3 is made up of 17 amino acids. With V trimmed by 6 bases and J by 11 bases, 15 bases remained unmatched. CDR3 residues: CASRPTPGLAGGFWQYF. In DNA form, the CDR3 reads TGTGCCAGCAGACCGACTCCGGGACTAGCGGGGGGATTTTGGCAGTATTTT.

The chain employs TRBV12-1 and TRBJ2-1; the table assigns TRBD2, which was not confirmed against the DNA. TRBV12-1 is recorded as a pseudogene. This CDR3 is 18 amino acids long. The DNA of the CDR3 is TGTGCCAGCAGCTATCACTTACTAGCGGGGGAAAATTGTAATGAGCAGTTCTTC. Residues: CASSYHLLAGENCNEQFF.

This clone has only one observation. The chain couples TRBV19 to TRBJ1-5; TRBD1 agrees at 7 bases. J was trimmed by 6 bases and V by 3 bases; bases with no gene match: 2. CDR1 is LNHDA and CDR2 is SQIVND in the germline V gene (reference sequence). This CDR3 has 13 amino acids. As DNA, the CDR3 is TGTGCCAGTAGTATCAACAGGGGTCAGCCCCAGCATTTT. Its protein is CASSINRGQPQHF.

V is TRBV28 and J is TRBJ1-5; D not resolved. Germline-derived CDR1 and CDR2 are MDHEN and SYDVKM. CDR3 length equals 16 residues. The V end was cut by 6 bases, the J end by 3 bases, with 18 bases between. The CDR3 DNA is TGTGCCAGCAGAGCCCCCGGTCGCGGCCACAATCAGCCCCAGCATTTT. Translation: CASRAPGRGHNQPQHF. Filled out from reference TRBV28 and TRBJ1-5, the complete variable domain reads DVKVTQSSRYLVKRTGEKVFLECVQDMDHENMFWYRQDPGLGLRLIYFSYDVKMKEKGDIPEGYSVSREKKERFSLILESASTNQTSMYLCASRAPGRGHNQPQHFGDGTRLSIL.

This clone appeared a single time. This rearrangement joins TRBV5-4 to TRBJ2-7; D call uncertain. V lost 2 bases and J 0 bases, leaving 12 bases between the germline ends. There are 15 residues in the CDR3. Looked up from germline, CDR1 is SGHNT and CDR2 is YYREEE (reference sequence). CDR3 nucleotides: TGTGCCAGCAGCTTCCCTGGCGCGAGCTCCTACGAGCAGTACTTC. Encoded protein: CASSFPGASSYEQYF.

This clone was counted once. V and J are TRBV6-6 and TRBJ1-3, with 7 bases lining up with TRBD1. J lost 0 bases, V lost 6 bases, and 8 bases had no gene match. CDR1 is MNHNY and CDR2 is SVGAGI in the germline V gene (reference sequence). The CDR3 length is 16 residues. This CDR3 reads CASSISTGYSGNTIYF. For the CDR3, the DNA is TGTGCCAGCAGCATTTCGACAGGGTACTCTGGAAACACCATATATTTT.

In this sample, this clone turned up a few times. The chain is built from TRBV6-5 and TRBJ1-5; 7 bases line up with TRBD1. V shed 8 bases and J 7 bases; nucleotides not matched to a gene: 8. Germline assignment: CDR1 MNHEY and CDR2 SVGAGI. The CDR3 spans 13 residues. CDR3 in amino acids: CASDDRAGQPQHF. In DNA, the CDR3 is TGTGCCAGCGATGACAGGGCGGGCCAGCCCCAGCATTTT.

This clone was recorded a few times. This chain connects TRBV7-7 to TRBJ2-5; D is undetermined. The CDR3 spans 14 residues. The V end lost 5 bases, the J end lost 5 bases, and 15 bases lay between the germline ends. CDR1 is SSHAT, CDR2 FNYEAQ, per germline (reference sequence). The CDR3 sequence is CASSASGRWETQYF. The CDR3 DNA reads TGTGCCAGCAGCGCATCGGGTCGGTGGGAGACCCAGTACTTC.

This clone turned up a few times. This sequence joins TRBV20-1 and TRBJ1-2, with D uncertain. The length of the CDR3 is 11 residues. CDR1 is DFQATT and CDR2 is SNEGSKA in the germline V gene (reference sequence). Trimming took off 4 bases at V and 10 bases at J, with 13 bases between the two ends. This CDR3 is CSAIQVWTYTF. The CDR3 DNA is TGCAGTGCTATTCAGGTTTGGACCTACACCTTC.

For the CDR3, the DNA is TGCGCCAGCAGCCCCCAGCAGGGACTATTGAACACTGAAGCTTTCTTT. Encoded protein: CASSPQQGLLNTEAFF. The chain uses TRBV5-1 and TRBJ1-1; D is perhaps TRBD1 (5 bases). Germline loops: CDR1 SGHRS, CDR2 YFSETQ. The CDR3 has 16 amino acids. Trimming took off 4 bases at V and 0 bases at J, with 16 bases between the two ends.